This TCR beta chain was recorded in a study of control samples from healthy donors and cancer patients. TCRdb's table, derived via immunoSEQ multiplex PCR, lists solely in-frame clones and lacks some. The sample has 100,000 to 150,000 clones, about 90% seen once. V lost 3 bases, J lost 0 bases, and 12 bases stayed unmatched. Per germline, CDR1 MDHEN and CDR2 SYDVKM. The CDR3 has 19 residues. Material: blood. This chain connects TRBV28 to TRBJ1-3, with 9 bases matching TRBD1. The source of this sequence is a man between 60 and 75 years old in good health. CDR3 sequence reads: CASSLVGQGLLFSGNTIYF. In nucleotides, the CDR3 is TGTGCCAGCAGTTTGGTGGGACAGGGACTCCTCTTCTCTGGAAACACCATATATTTT. Together with reference TRBV28 and TRBJ1-3, the CDR3 gives the full variable domain: DVKVTQSSRYLVKRTGEKVFLECVQDMDHENMFWYRQDPGLGLRLIYFSYDVKMKEKGDIPEGYSVSREKKERFSLILESASTNQTSMYLCASSLVGQGLLFSGNTIYFGEGSWLTVV.